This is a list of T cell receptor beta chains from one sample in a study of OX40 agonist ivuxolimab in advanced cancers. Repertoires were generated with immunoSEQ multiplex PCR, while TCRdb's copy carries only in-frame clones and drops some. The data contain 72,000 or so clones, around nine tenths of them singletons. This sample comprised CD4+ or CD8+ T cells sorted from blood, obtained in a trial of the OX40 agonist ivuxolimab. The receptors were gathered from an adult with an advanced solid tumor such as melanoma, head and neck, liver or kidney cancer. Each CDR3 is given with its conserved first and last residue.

CASRKGAGSFLDEKLFF,TRBV2,TRBJ1-4
CASSLAHQDNEQFF,TRBV18,TRBJ2-1
CASTSSLGAGNQPQHF,TRBV19,TRBJ1-5
CASSYRLAGDTQYF,TRBV6-6,TRBJ2-3
CASSPQGRTEAFF,TRBV19,TRBJ1-1
CASTGLAEYNEQFF,TRBV6-6,TRBJ2-1
CASSLQSSYEQYF,TRBV7-6,NA
CASSLDQGGSGSYNEQFF,TRBV7-2,TRBJ2-1
CATSRGEITNNEKLFF,TRBV15,TRBJ1-4
CSDTGDTSYGYTF,TRBV29-1,TRBJ1-2
CASSPSGPVGQPQHF,TRBV18,TRBJ1-5
CASSPSRRIGQYEQYF,TRBV18,TRBJ2-7
CSVEDELAGAPWGGETQYF,TRBV29-1,TRBJ2-5
CASSYWTVRTGELFF,TRBV6-5,TRBJ2-2
CASSPLGQGIDTQYF,TRBV18,TRBJ2-3
CASSSPPGTGVGTGELFF,TRBV7-3,TRBJ2-2
CASRGQGPSNQPQHF,TRBV2,TRBJ1-5
CASAGAGGKGETQYF,TRBV4-2,TRBJ2-5
CASSLWGQGTQPQHF,TRBV19,TRBJ1-5
CAWSVSEKLFF,TRBV30,TRBJ1-4
CASSLGTGGRGGYTIYF,TRBV28,TRBJ1-3
CASKGQGTDTQYF,TRBV19,TRBJ2-3
CASSLGNSPLHF,TRBV7-2,TRBJ1-6
CASSYRGTGGELFF,TRBV6-5,TRBJ2-2
CAWSVLASNQPQHF,TRBV30,TRBJ1-5
CASSRAGGGETQYF,TRBV7-2,TRBJ2-5
CASSQESTLLPYEQYF,TRBV4-1,TRBJ2-7
CASSQDLGLREQFF,TRBV14,TRBJ2-1
CAWSVPPQPQHF,TRBV30,TRBJ1-5
CASSGGQGIQPQHF,TRBV2,TRBJ1-5
CASSGQGKTYEQYF,TRBV2,TRBJ2-7
CASSMTRTRSYNEQFF,TRBV21-1,TRBJ2-1
CASSLTTGGKGTQYF,TRBV7-3,TRBJ2-3
CASNDSPQLYNEQFF,TRBV7-2,TRBJ2-1
CASSVNRDEQYF,TRBV6-5,TRBJ2-7
CASSLPSYEQYF,TRBV4-3,TRBJ2-7
CASSQDFWAEQYF,TRBV4-3,TRBJ2-7
CASSWRDSLETQYF,TRBV5-4,TRBJ2-5
CASIKDNYNEQFF,TRBV28,TRBJ2-1
CASAFEIDNEQFF,TRBV12-5,TRBJ2-1
CASTQTGPYEQYF,TRBV19,TRBJ2-7
CASSLGLASYNEQFF,TRBV5-1,TRBJ2-1
CASSFSDRGRNEQYF,TRBV28,TRBJ2-7
CASSKSGLGGATYEQYF,TRBV21-1,TRBJ2-7
CASSLSNEKLFF,TRBV4-3,TRBJ1-4
CASRSGHLAEAFF,TRBV28,TRBJ1-1
CASSILTRGTEAFF,TRBV11-1,TRBJ1-1
CSAGGVSYNEQFF,TRBV29-1,TRBJ2-1
CASSPRVGNTEAFF,TRBV9,TRBJ1-1
CASSPGSQSRGYGYTF,TRBV18,TRBJ1-2
CASSPIGGGYNEQFF,TRBV18,TRBJ2-1
CASSLAGWFGEKLFF,TRBV11-2,TRBJ1-4
CASSRTDTGNTIYF,TRBV19,TRBJ1-3
CASSFRGDEKLFF,TRBV7-2,TRBJ1-4
CASSVKRTGGFTEAFF,TRBV19,TRBJ1-1